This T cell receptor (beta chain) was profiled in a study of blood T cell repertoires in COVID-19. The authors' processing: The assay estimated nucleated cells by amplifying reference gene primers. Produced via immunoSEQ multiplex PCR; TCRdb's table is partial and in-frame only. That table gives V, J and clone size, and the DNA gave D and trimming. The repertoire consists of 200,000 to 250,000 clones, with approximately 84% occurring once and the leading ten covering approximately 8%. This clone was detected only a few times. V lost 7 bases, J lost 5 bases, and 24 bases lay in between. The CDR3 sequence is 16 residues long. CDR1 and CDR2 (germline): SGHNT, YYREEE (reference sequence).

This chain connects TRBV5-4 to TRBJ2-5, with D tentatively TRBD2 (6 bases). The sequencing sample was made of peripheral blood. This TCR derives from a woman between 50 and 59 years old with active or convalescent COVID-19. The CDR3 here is CASSSPTSISGETQYF. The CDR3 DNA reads TGTGCCAGCTCCTCCCCCACTAGCATCTCCGGGGAGACCCAGTACTTC.